This T cell receptor beta chain was retrieved from a study of blood T cell repertoires in COVID-19 (TCRdb year 2020). Study-wide context: Samples covering the acute and convalescent phases of COVID-19 were provided by collaborators in the United States, Italy and Spain. The material from the prospective study consisted of cDNA or gDNA derived from T cells, B-cell-depleted T cells, or PBMCs. Deeply sampled blood TCRbeta repertoires from subjects exposed to, actively infected with, or recovered from COVID-19 were included in the dataset. The repertoires were made available in a free public database intended to serve as a resource for research on the immune response to SARS-CoV-2. The samples were drawn from the first 160 participants of the ongoing ImmuneRACE study and from more than 1,000 subjects provided by 6 global collaborators. The sample metadata nearly always contained a de-identified subject ID, COVID-19 status, age in years and sex. HLA class I and class II types, where available, came from metadata supplied by the sample provider rather than from assay-based typing. Overall study outcomes, separate from this receptor: The amount of clinical and demographic metadata varied by source and participant and was provided uncurated.

Enrolling through a virtual design, the prospective study's participants ranged in age from roughly 18 to 100 years and lived across about two dozen United States geographic areas. Cohort assignment in the prospective study relied on participant-reported clinical history from a screening survey and a study questionnaire. ImmuneRACE Cohort 3 recovered participants were defined by two consecutive negative NP/OP PCR tests, healthcare professional clearance, or symptom resolution. In the prospective study, mobile phlebotomists collected whole blood, serum and a nasopharyngeal or oropharyngeal swab from each participant. Participants in the prospective study had the option to provide additional blood draws and questionnaires over a roughly 2-month period. Prospective study blood samples were shipped either frozen or at room temperature before DNA extraction. Points on this clone: Its antigen is currently not known. No quality values exist for individual bases; no much larger clone is one base distant.

TCRbeta CDR3 regions were amplified from genomic DNA using the immunoSEQ Assay, a bias-controlled multiplex PCR. On the study's bioinformatics: Within the assay, amplification of reference gene primers was used to estimate how many nucleated cells each sample contained. To quantify the absolute abundance of each unique TCRbeta CDR3 rearrangement, sequence reads were collapsed and filtered. Productive Simpson clonality was computed per sample as the square root of Simpson's diversity index over productive rearrangements. In its TCRdb copy, this immuneACCESS table keeps in-frame sequences only and misses some clones. Where compared with another copy, unresolved V genes explain less than half of these, and the others have no known cause. That table gives V, J and clone size, and the DNA gave D and trimming. Within this sample are 280,000 or so clones, with roughly 85% of them counted one time only. Clones ranked in the top ten supply roughly 2.6% of the sample.

V and J are trimmed by 4 bases and 5 bases, and the gene matches miss 8 bases of the junction. The CDR3 sequence holds 15 residues, the cysteine and phenylalanine included. The read is trimmed to its CDR3 DNA, 45 bases read in frame from base 1. CDR1 and CDR2, looked up from the germline V gene, are LGHNA and YNFKEQ. Sequencing was performed on PBMCs or T cells enriched from blood (not recorded which). The rearrangement combines TRBV4-2 with TRBJ2-1; 7 bases in between match TRBD1. The sequence came from a woman aged 45-60 years who had recovered from COVID-19. The nucleotide sequence reads TGTGCCAGCAGCCCCCGCCGGACAGGTAACAATGAGCAGTTCTTC. Translated, this gives CASSPRRTGNNEQFF.